This TCR beta chain emerged from a study of siplizumab effects on memory and regulatory T cells. The CDR3 is made up of 16 amino acids. Germline CDR1 reads SGHTA; CDR2 reads FQGNSA. Trimming cost V 4 bases and J 1 base, with 16 bases left between them. Data came from immunoSEQ multiplex PCR; TCRdb stores just in-frame clones and leaves some out. This table holds roughly 69,000 clones, around four fifths found once. The clonotype was recovered from a human donor in good health. The chain joins TRBV7-2 to TRBJ1-1; possible D gene TRBD1, 5 bases. Sequencing was carried out using memory CD4+ T cells sorted from blood. Here the CDR3 reads CASSSPGAGKNTEAFF. CDR3 coding DNA: TGTGCCAGCAGCTCCCCCGGGGCGGGGAAGAACACTGAAGCTTTCTTT.